A single sample gave rise to the 26 T cell receptor beta chains below, sequenced in a study of CD8 T cells in ankylosing spondylitis. TCRdb independently ran MiXCR on the 5' RACE reads; one entry per CDR3 protein. The repertoire has 700,000 or so distinct CDR3 sequences, 15% to 20% of them found once; the top ten carry about 19%. No antigen has been identified for these receptors. Findings and limits, study-wide: Typical of ankylosing spondylitis blood, it appeared, was a TCR beta motif of about eight highly homologous variants.

Sequenced input: blood, either unsorted or a sorted T cell fraction (not recorded which). These receptor sequences come from a male donor with ankylosing spondylitis.

This clonotype has a count of ten or more. Sequence at one end of the junction differs from germline and may be a read error. The V gene is TRBV5-1, the J gene TRBJ2-1; no firm D call. CDR3 length: 15 residues. Germline lookup yields CDR1 SGHRS and CDR2 YFSETQ. The CDR3 region is CASSPDGSSYNEQFF. Here the CDR3 DNA reads TGTGCCAGCAGCCCTGACGGTAGCTCCTACAATGAGCAGTTCTTC.

This clonotype was counted between two and nine times. The gene calls are TRBV28 and TRBJ2-3, with 8 bases lining up with TRBD2. J gave up 0 bases and V 3 bases, and 8 bases lay outside the gene matches. Germline V CDR1 and CDR2: MDHEN, SYDVKM. This CDR3 has 17 amino acids. The CDR3 sequence is CASSFSRGGDSTDTQYF. CDR3 coding DNA: TGTGCCAGCAGTTTTAGCCGGGGGGGGGATAGCACAGATACGCAGTATTTT.

The rearrangement uses TRBV18 and TRBJ1-1, with D hard to call. CDR1 and CDR2 from the germline V gene are KGHSH and LQKENI. V dropped 3 bases and J dropped 0 bases, with 14 bases sitting between them. The CDR3 is made up of 16 amino acids. The CDR3 loop is CASSPPGRPMNTEAFF. In nucleotides, the CDR3 is TGTGCCAGCTCACCCCCGGGGAGGCCGATGAACACTGAAGCTTTCTTT.

The chain couples TRBV4-1 to TRBJ2-3; D remains ambiguous. The V end lost 1 base, the J end lost 0 bases, and 11 bases lay between the germline ends. Germline CDR1 is MGHRA and CDR2 is YSYEKL. The CDR3 is 16 residues long. The CDR3 loop is CASSQVLGHSTDTQYF. DNA for the CDR3: TGCGCCAGCAGCCAAGTTTTAGGGCATAGCACAGATACGCAGTATTTT.

This clonotype was observed at least ten times. This rearrangement joins TRBV5-1 to TRBJ2-1, with 7 nucleotides matching TRBD2. Unmatched junction bases numbered 3, after V lost 0 bases and J lost 0 bases. Germline V gene data show CDR1 as SGHRS and CDR2 as YFSETQ. The CDR3 covers 16 residues. CDR3 bases: TGCGCCAGCAGCTTGGGGGGCGGGAGCTCCTACAATGAGCAGTTCTTC. This translates into CASSLGGGSSYNEQFF.

The chain couples TRBV11-3 to TRBJ2-7; 8 bases are a match to TRBD1. CDR1 is SGHNT, CDR2 YENEEA, per germline. This CDR3 spans 14 amino acids. V lost 5 bases, J lost 5 bases, and 8 bases stayed unmatched. The CDR3 reads CASSTSGTGHEQYF. CDR3 DNA sequence: TGTGCCAGCAGCACATCCGGGACAGGTCACGAGCAGTACTTC.

This clonotype occurred many times. The V call is TRBV11-2, the J call TRBJ1-6; no definite D call. The germline V gene encodes CDR1 SGHAT and CDR2 FQNNGV. V was trimmed by 5 bases and J by 6 bases, leaving 17 bases between them. The CDR3 runs to 16 residues. The CDR3 DNA reads as TGTGCCAGCAGCCTTAGCGGACCGCTAATTAATTCACCCCTCCACTTT. Amino acid sequence: CASSLSGPLINSPLHF. The full variable domain, with the rest looked up from reference TRBV11-2 and TRBJ1-6, is EAGVAQSPRYKIIEKRQSVAFWCNPISGHATLYWYQQILGQGPKLLIQFQNNGVVDDSQLPKDRFSAERLKGVDSTLKIQPAKLEDSAVYLCASSLSGPLINSPLHFGNGTRLTVT.

The V gene is TRBV20-1, the J gene TRBJ2-1; 16 positions agree with TRBD2. The CDR3 runs to 19 residues. Unmatched junction bases numbered 11, after V lost 5 bases and J lost 1 base. Germline-derived CDR1 and CDR2 are DFQATT and SNEGSKA (reference sequence). The chain's CDR3 is CSAPQGLAGGRPSYNEQFF. CDR3 bases: TGCAGTGCTCCCCAGGGACTAGCGGGAGGGAGGCCTTCCTACAATGAGCAGTTCTTC.

The J gene is TRBJ2-7, the V gene TRBV7-9, with TRBD1 matching over 9 bases. Germline V gene data show CDR1 as SEHNR and CDR2 as FQNEAQ (reference sequence). With 4 bases clipped from V and 7 bases from J, the junction kept 11 bases outside the gene matches. CDR3 length equals 15 residues. The CDR3 spells CASSSPGQGWKEQYF. The CDR3 DNA sequence: TGTGCCAGCAGCTCTCCCGGACAGGGGTGGAAAGAGCAGTACTTC.

This chain links TRBV20-1 with TRBJ2-7; 13 bases are a match to TRBD2. The ends lost 1 base at V and 7 bases at J; junction bases unmatched: 16. The CDR3 covers 18 residues. CDR1 and CDR2 from the germline V gene are DFQATT and SNEGSKA (reference sequence). CDR3 nucleotide sequence: TGCAGTGCTAGAGGCCATACCAACCGACTAGCGGGAGGAGGGGAGCAGTACTTC. Protein sequence: CSARGHTNRLAGGGEQYF.

The chain has TRBV19 and TRBJ1-4; D call uncertain. V was clipped by 6 bases and J by 5 bases, with 10 bases between them. The CDR3 runs to 13 residues. Germline lookup yields CDR1 LNHDA and CDR2 SQIVND (reference sequence). The DNA for the CDR3 is TGTGCCAGTAGAGGGAGAGGAAATGAAAAACTGTTTTTT. This sequence encodes CASRGRGNEKLFF.

The chain recombines TRBV12-3 or TRBV12-4 with TRBJ2-4; TRBD1 matches 10 bases. Losses at the gene ends were 4 bases for V and 0 bases for J; bases not matched to a gene: 12. CDR3 size: 19 residues. The CDR3 DNA follows: TGTGCCAGCAGTTGGCGGACAGGGGGGCAGGGGATAGCCAAAAACATTCAGTACTTC. Translation gives CASSWRTGGQGIAKNIQYF.

The CDR3 sequence: CASSQDGAGGPSYEQYF. CDR3 in DNA: TGCGCCAGCAGCCAAGACGGAGCGGGAGGGCCCTCCTACGAGCAGTACTTC. The chain uses TRBV4-1 and TRBJ2-7; 10 bases agree with TRBD2. Trimming took 0 bases from V and 0 from J; bases not matched to a gene: 5. CDR3 length: 17 residues. Germline V gives CDR1 MGHRA, CDR2 YSYEKL.

CDR3 amino acids: CASSWMGASYEQYF. DNA of the CDR3: TGTGCCAGCAGCTGGATGGGGGCCTCGTACGAGCAGTACTTC. J is TRBJ2-7 and V is TRBV6-1; possibly TRBD1 for D (6 bases). V lost 6 bases and J lost 4, with 16 bases in between. Germline V lookup: CDR1 MNHNS, CDR2 SASEGT. CDR3 size: 14 residues.

Comments on this clonotype: Being one base from a much bigger clone, this may be a read error. CDR3 amino acids: CASSLRHSREQYF. CDR3 sequence (DNA): TGTGCCAGCAGTTTACGGCATAGCCGCGAGCAGTACTTC. V gene TRBV12-3 or TRBV12-4 combines with J gene TRBJ2-7, with no clear D. The V gene lost 2 bases and the J gene lost 6 bases, with 11 bases spanning the gap. This CDR3 is built from 13 residues.

The gene calls are TRBV20-1 and TRBJ2-1; no firm D call. Between the trimmed V and J ends, which lost 6 bases and 5 bases, there was a span of 14 bases. The CDR3 has 13 residues. Germline CDR1 and CDR2: DFQATT and SNEGSKA (reference sequence). This CDR3 is CSAPGPYNNEQFF. CDR3 in DNA: TGCAGTGCCCCAGGTCCCTACAACAATGAGCAGTTCTTC.

This clonotype was detected a few times. The V and J genes are TRBV6-2 or TRBV6-3 and TRBJ2-3; TRBD2 aligns across 9 bases. This CDR3 has 16 amino acids. Per germline, CDR1 MNHEY and CDR2 SVGEGT. With 6 bases clipped from V and 6 bases from J, the junction kept 13 bases outside the gene matches. The CDR3 bases are TGTGCCAGCAGGGGACAGTGGCGGGGGGGCGCCGATACGCAGTATTTT. Protein sequence: CASRGQWRGGADTQYF.

This clonotype was observed a few times. The chain employs TRBV7-9 and TRBJ2-3; the match to TRBD2 covers 13 bases. This CDR3 has 16 amino acids. V was clipped by 5 bases and J by 4 bases; unmatched bases: 6. Germline lookup yields CDR1 SEHNR and CDR2 FQNEAQ (reference sequence). The chain's CDR3 is CASSEGGLAGPDTQYF. CDR3 nucleotide sequence: TGTGCCAGCAGCGAGGGGGGACTAGCGGGGCCAGATACGCAGTATTTT.

The chain employs TRBV7-9 and TRBJ2-2, with D unclear. The V gene's germline CDR1 is SEHNR and CDR2 FQNEAQ (reference sequence). The CDR3 consists of 13 residues. V gave up 5 bases and J gave up 9 bases, with 13 bases separating them. The CDR3 sequence is CASSTEDSRELFF. CDR3 sequence (DNA): TGTGCCAGCAGCACCGAGGATAGTAGGGAGCTGTTTTTT.

This clonotype was picked up a small number of times. This CDR3 reads CASSFRSSNEQFF. CDR3 nucleotides: TGTGCCAGCAGCTTTAGATCGTCCAATGAGCAGTTCTTC. The chain couples TRBV7-6 to TRBJ2-1, with no clear D. The germline V gene has CDR1 SGHVS and CDR2 FNYEAQ. The V end lost 3 bases, the J end lost 6 bases, and 9 bases lay between the germline ends. The CDR3 has 13 residues.

As to this clonotype: An end of the junction differs from the germline gene, which may be a read error. The V call is TRBV12-3 or TRBV12-4, the J call TRBJ2-2, with 7 bases aligning to TRBD2. The CDR3 length is 13 residues. CDR3 coding DNA: TGTGCCACCCGATGGGGGACGAGCGGGAAGCTGTTTTTT. As protein: CATRWGTSGKLFF.

This clonotype was seen a few times. This sequence joins TRBV25-1 and TRBJ2-7, with 7 bases identical to TRBD2. There are 14 residues in the CDR3. The V gene's germline CDR1 is MGHDK and CDR2 SYGVNS. The V gene end was trimmed by 1 base and the J gene end by 3 bases; junction bases not matched to a gene: 3. This CDR3 reads CASSESGGGYEQYF. CDR3 DNA: TGTGCCAGCAGTGAATCGGGAGGAGGCTACGAGCAGTACTTC.

The genes are TRBV27 and TRBJ1-5; TRBD1 is a possible D gene (6 bases). The V and J ends lost 3 bases and 5 bases respectively, with 11 bases between them. The germline CDR1 and CDR2 sequences are MNHEY and SMNVEV (reference sequence). The CDR3 spans 14 residues. The CDR3 DNA reads as TGTGCCAGCAGTTTGGCCGGGGGCTATCAGCCCCAGCATTTT. Translating it yields CASSLAGGYQPQHF.

This clonotype was picked up many times. The rearrangement links TRBV20-1 to TRBJ2-5, with TRBD2 identical over 9 bases. The CDR3 runs to 14 residues. The V and J ends lost 1 base and 3 bases, in that order; junction bases with no gene match: 3. Germline values: CDR1 DFQATT, CDR2 SNEGSKA (reference sequence). Written as DNA, the CDR3 is TGCAGTGCTAGAGCAGGGACTAGCAAAGAGACCCAGTACTTC. Amino acid sequence: CSARAGTSKETQYF.

J is TRBJ2-7 and V is TRBV20-1; D gene ambiguous. Germline CDR1 DFQATT, CDR2 SNEGSKA (reference sequence). There are 15 residues in the CDR3. The V gene lost 2 bases and the J gene lost 0 bases, with 14 bases spanning the gap. Here the CDR3 reads CSARSDTTRSYEQYF. DNA of the CDR3: TGCAGTGCTAGATCAGACACTACCCGCTCCTACGAGCAGTACTTC.

This chain links TRBV6-2 or TRBV6-3 with TRBJ1-1; D remains unclear. Per the germline V gene, CDR1 is MNHEY and CDR2 is SVGEGT. Deletions cut 5 bases from V and 1 base from J, with 8 bases between. This CDR3 has 13 residues. CDR3 loop: CASSKGPNTEAFF. In DNA form, the CDR3 reads TGTGCCAGCAGTAAAGGTCCGAACACTGAAGCTTTCTTT.